This T cell receptor beta chain was sequenced during a study of CD8+CD57+ T cells in acquired aplastic anemia. Study-level results: Sharing between patients and controls was observed for about 27 CD8+ CDR3 sequences.

For sequencing, patients were chosen who had shown expansion of CD8+CD57+ cells by flow cytometry. None of the patients had been given any therapy when their blood was sampled. TCR beta VDJ and CDR3 profiles were obtained from a genomic DNA template. TCRdb itself ran the reads through MiXCR, one entry per CDR3 protein. The sample carries over 150,000 distinct CDR3 sequences, approximately 52% recorded once. The CDR3 consists of 13 residues. The V gene's germline CDR1 is PRHDT and CDR2 FYEKMQ (reference sequence). The V end lost 0 bases, the J end lost 2 bases, and 4 bases lay between the germline ends. This clonotype was counted ten times or more. Its antigen is still unknown.

The source of this sequence is a human donor with aplastic anemia. The chain uses TRBV13 and TRBJ2-5; D is undetermined. What was sequenced was sorted CD4+, CD8+, or CD8+CD57+ T cells (not recorded which) from PBMCs. CDR3 bases: TGTGCCAGCAGCTTAGGCAGGCAAGAGACCCAGTACTTC. The encoded protein is CASSLGRQETQYF.